Listed below are T cell receptor beta chains from one sample, sequenced in a study of control samples from healthy donors and cancer patients. The data were produced by immunoSEQ multiplex PCR, yet TCRdb's version contains in-frame clones alone and is incomplete. The top ten hold 1.5% of the sample, which has some 200,000 clones, about 93% seen once. Sequencing was done on a sample of blood. Every receptor here comes from a man aged 50 or older in good health. Both conserved end residues are part of each CDR3. The order of the fields is CDR3 DNA, CDR3 protein, J gene, clone size, D gene, CDR3 length, V gene. The D gene is left open where the match is weak. Some rows mark clone size as missing; the rest say once, few, many or name a class of expanded clone.

CDR3nt: TGCGCCAGCAGCTTATCTGGGTCGAACACTGAAGCTTTCTTT
CDR3aa: CASSLSGSNTEAFF
j_gene: TRBJ1-1
abundance: -
d_gene: -
len: 14
v_gene: TRBV5-1

CDR3nt: TGTGCCAGCAGCCCGCCGGGACTGAACTATGGCTACACCTTC
CDR3aa: CASSPPGLNYGYTF
j_gene: TRBJ1-2
abundance: -
d_gene: -
len: 14
v_gene: TRBV5-5

CDR3nt: TGCGCCAGCAGTCAATCCTTTTTCGACCCTGGTCAGAAAAAACTGTTTTTT
CDR3aa: CASSQSFFDPGQKKLFF
j_gene: TRBJ1-4
abundance: -
d_gene: -
len: 17
v_gene: TRBV23-1

CDR3nt: TGTGCCAGCAGTGAGGCGGCTTCCCCCTTTTACAATGAGCAGTTCTTC
CDR3aa: CASSEAASPFYNEQFF
j_gene: TRBJ2-1
abundance: -
d_gene: -
len: 16
v_gene: TRBV6-4

CDR3nt: TGTGCCAGTAGTATAGATCAAGGGACACGGACCTACAATGAGCAGTTCTTC
CDR3aa: CASSIDQGTRTYNEQFF
j_gene: TRBJ2-1
abundance: -
d_gene: -
len: 17
v_gene: TRBV19

CDR3nt: TGTGCCAGCAGCTTGGGAGAAGACAGGCAATATCAGCCCCAGCATTTT
CDR3aa: CASSLGEDRQYQPQHF
j_gene: TRBJ1-5
abundance: -
d_gene: -
len: 16
v_gene: TRBV11-2

CDR3nt: TGTGCCAGCAGTTCGGCTAGCGGGGGAAAAGAGACCCAGTACTTC
CDR3aa: CASSSASGGKETQYF
j_gene: TRBJ2-5
abundance: -
d_gene: TRBD2
len: 15
v_gene: TRBV27

CDR3nt: TGTGCCAGCAGTTTGGCCACTGAAGCTTTCTTT
CDR3aa: CASSLATEAFF
j_gene: TRBJ1-1
abundance: -
d_gene: -
len: 11
v_gene: TRBV28

CDR3nt: TGTGCCAGCAGTGAAGCGCGTCTGAAGCATTGGCCTTATGGCTACACCTTC
CDR3aa: CASSEARLKHWPYGYTF
j_gene: TRBJ1-2
abundance: -
d_gene: -
len: 17
v_gene: TRBV6-1

CDR3nt: TGTGCCAGCAGTCAGGGGTCCACTAATGAAAAACTGTTTTTT
CDR3aa: CASSQGSTNEKLFF
j_gene: TRBJ1-4
abundance: -
d_gene: -
len: 14
v_gene: TRBV6-5

CDR3nt: TGCGCCAGCAGCCACCAGGGTTTCGGGGCCAACGTCCTGACTTTC
CDR3aa: CASSHQGFGANVLTF
j_gene: TRBJ2-6
abundance: once
d_gene: -
len: 15
v_gene: TRBV4-1

CDR3nt: TGTGCCAGCAGTTGGCTAGCCGAATCCAATGAGCAGTTCTTC
CDR3aa: CASSWLAESNEQFF
j_gene: TRBJ2-1
abundance: -
d_gene: -
len: 14
v_gene: TRBV27

CDR3nt: TGCGCCAGCAGTGAGGGTTCAGGGACGCTGAATTCACCCCTCCACTTT
CDR3aa: CASSEGSGTLNSPLHF
j_gene: TRBJ1-6
abundance: -
d_gene: -
len: 16
v_gene: TRBV10-1

CDR3nt: TGCGCCAGCAGCTTGGAGATTCAACTGAGCTCCTACAATGAGCAGTTCTTC
CDR3aa: CASSLEIQLSSYNEQFF
j_gene: TRBJ2-1
abundance: -
d_gene: -
len: 17
v_gene: TRBV5-1

CDR3nt: TGTGCCAGTAACTCCGCGGCAGGACCCTATGGCTACACCTTC
CDR3aa: CASNSAAGPYGYTF
j_gene: TRBJ1-2
abundance: once
d_gene: -
len: 14
v_gene: TRBV19

CDR3nt: TGTGCCTGGAGTGTAGGGACAGAACTATATAATTCACCCCTCCACTTT
CDR3aa: CAWSVGTELYNSPLHF
j_gene: TRBJ1-6
abundance: -
d_gene: TRBD1
len: 16
v_gene: TRBV30

CDR3nt: TGTGCCAGCAGTCCTCCCAGTCTAGTGAGCGAGCAGTACTTC
CDR3aa: CASSPPSLVSEQYF
j_gene: TRBJ2-7
abundance: -
d_gene: -
len: 14
v_gene: TRBV2

CDR3nt: TGTGCCAGCAAAATAAGCGGGGGTGAGACCCAGTACTTC
CDR3aa: CASKISGGETQYF
j_gene: TRBJ2-5
abundance: few
d_gene: TRBD2
len: 13
v_gene: TRBV12-3/TRBV12-4

CDR3nt: TGTGCCAGCAGAGGCGTGGCGATAAACACTGAAGCTTTCTTT
CDR3aa: CASRGVAINTEAFF
j_gene: TRBJ1-1
abundance: -
d_gene: -
len: 14
v_gene: TRBV7-2

CDR3nt: TGTGCCAGTAGTCGGGCTATCAATCAGCCCCAGCATTTT
CDR3aa: CASSRAINQPQHF
j_gene: TRBJ1-5
abundance: -
d_gene: -
len: 13
v_gene: TRBV19

CDR3nt: TGTGCCAGTAGTCCTTCCGGGACAGCAAATCAGCCCCAGCATTTT
CDR3aa: CASSPSGTANQPQHF
j_gene: TRBJ1-5
abundance: -
d_gene: TRBD1
len: 15
v_gene: TRBV19

CDR3nt: TGTGCCAGCAGTTTATCAGACAGAGAGCAGTACTTC
CDR3aa: CASSLSDREQYF
j_gene: TRBJ2-7
abundance: -
d_gene: -
len: 12
v_gene: TRBV12-3/TRBV12-4

CDR3nt: TGTGCCAGCAGCTTAGCGCATGGACAGGGCTACGAGCAGTACTTC
CDR3aa: CASSLAHGQGYEQYF
j_gene: TRBJ2-7
abundance: -
d_gene: TRBD1
len: 15
v_gene: TRBV7-2

CDR3nt: TGCGCCAGCAGCTTTGGACTCAATCAGCCCCAGCATTTT
CDR3aa: CASSFGLNQPQHF
j_gene: TRBJ1-5
abundance: -
d_gene: -
len: 13
v_gene: TRBV5-1

CDR3nt: TGTGCCAGCAGCTTGGGGGGGGCGGATTCACCCCTCCACTTT
CDR3aa: CASSLGGADSPLHF
j_gene: TRBJ1-6
abundance: -
d_gene: -
len: 14
v_gene: TRBV5-6

CDR3nt: TGTGCCAGCAGAAACAGGGGGGATACGCAGTATTTT
CDR3aa: CASRNRGDTQYF
j_gene: TRBJ2-3
abundance: -
d_gene: TRBD1
len: 12
v_gene: TRBV2

CDR3nt: TGTGCCAGCAGTTTACAGAACACTGAAGCTTTCTTT
CDR3aa: CASSLQNTEAFF
j_gene: TRBJ1-1
abundance: once
d_gene: -
len: 12
v_gene: TRBV12-3/TRBV12-4

CDR3nt: TGCGCCAGCAGCCTCGAGAGGGGTTCAAGGAACACTGAAGCTTTCTTT
CDR3aa: CASSLERGSRNTEAFF
j_gene: TRBJ1-1
abundance: -
d_gene: -
len: 16
v_gene: TRBV4-3

CDR3nt: TGTGCCAGTCTAAGTAGTTCTTCAGGGTTCAATCAGCCCCAGCATTTT
CDR3aa: CASLSSSSGFNQPQHF
j_gene: TRBJ1-5
abundance: -
d_gene: -
len: 16
v_gene: TRBV19

CDR3nt: TGTGCCAGCAGCGCACGGGACAGGGGGTTTACTAATGAAAAACTGTTTTTT
CDR3aa: CASSARDRGFTNEKLFF
j_gene: TRBJ1-4
abundance: -
d_gene: TRBD1
len: 17
v_gene: TRBV7-2

CDR3nt: TGTGCCAGCAGCCCCTCCGGGGGCCCCTACAATGAGCAGTTCTTC
CDR3aa: CASSPSGGPYNEQFF
j_gene: TRBJ2-1
abundance: -
d_gene: -
len: 15
v_gene: TRBV7-3

CDR3nt: TGTGCCAGCAGCAATACCGGGGCCACGGGGCAGTACTTC
CDR3aa: CASSNTGATGQYF
j_gene: TRBJ2-7
abundance: -
d_gene: -
len: 13
v_gene: TRBV5-5

CDR3nt: TGTGCCACCTGGCATGGGTGGGGGCTCCCCGCGAACACCGGGGAGCTGTTTTTT
CDR3aa: CATWHGWGLPANTGELFF
j_gene: TRBJ2-2
abundance: -
d_gene: -
len: 18
v_gene: TRBV15

CDR3nt: TGCAGTGCTAACAGGGCATACGAGCAGTACTTC
CDR3aa: CSANRAYEQYF
j_gene: TRBJ2-7
abundance: -
d_gene: -
len: 11
v_gene: TRBV20-1

CDR3nt: TGTGCCAGCAGCTCCACCGGTAGGGACGAGCAGTACTTC
CDR3aa: CASSSTGRDEQYF
j_gene: TRBJ2-7
abundance: -
d_gene: -
len: 13
v_gene: TRBV7-2

CDR3nt: TGCAGCGTTAAAAGGGACAATCTCTCCTACGAGCAGTACTTC
CDR3aa: CSVKRDNLSYEQYF
j_gene: TRBJ2-7
abundance: -
d_gene: -
len: 14
v_gene: TRBV29-1

CDR3nt: TGTGCCAGCAGCTCCCCCGAGCGCTACGAGCAGTACTTC
CDR3aa: CASSSPERYEQYF
j_gene: TRBJ2-7
abundance: -
d_gene: -
len: 13
v_gene: TRBV28

CDR3nt: TGTGCCAGCAGGGCAGGGTCGTACAATGAGCAGTTCTTC
CDR3aa: CASRAGSYNEQFF
j_gene: TRBJ2-1
abundance: few
d_gene: -
len: 13
v_gene: TRBV12-3/TRBV12-4

CDR3nt: TGTGCCAGCAGCTTGGGACATCTCGGGTATAATGAAAAACTGTTTTTT
CDR3aa: CASSLGHLGYNEKLFF
j_gene: TRBJ1-4
abundance: -
d_gene: -
len: 16
v_gene: TRBV5-8

CDR3nt: TGCGCCAGCAGCTCAGACCTACAGGGAAATACGCAGTATTTT
CDR3aa: CASSSDLQGNTQYF
j_gene: TRBJ2-3
abundance: -
d_gene: -
len: 14
v_gene: TRBV5-1

CDR3nt: TGTGCCAGCAGTCAAAATAGGGGTTTCAATCAGCCCCAGCATTTT
CDR3aa: CASSQNRGFNQPQHF
j_gene: TRBJ1-5
abundance: -
d_gene: -
len: 15
v_gene: TRBV6-5

CDR3nt: TGTGCCACCAGCACTGACACGTCGAACACTGAAGCTTTCTTT
CDR3aa: CATSTDTSNTEAFF
j_gene: TRBJ1-1
abundance: -
d_gene: -
len: 14
v_gene: TRBV15

CDR3nt: TGCGCCAGCAGCGCGACCGGGACCGTCGATGGCTACACCTTC
CDR3aa: CASSATGTVDGYTF
j_gene: TRBJ1-2
abundance: -
d_gene: -
len: 14
v_gene: TRBV5-1

CDR3nt: TGTGCCAGCAGCCCCGAAGGGGGGGCTCGGCAGCCCCAGCATTTT
CDR3aa: CASSPEGGARQPQHF
j_gene: TRBJ1-5
abundance: -
d_gene: -
len: 15
v_gene: TRBV28

CDR3nt: TGCGCCAGCAGCTTGGATAGAGGGGGGAACACTGAAGCTTTCTTT
CDR3aa: CASSLDRGGNTEAFF
j_gene: TRBJ1-1
abundance: -
d_gene: -
len: 15
v_gene: TRBV5-1

CDR3nt: TGTGCCAGTAGCGGAAGGGGACAGAGGATTAATTCACCCCTCCACTTT
CDR3aa: CASSGRGQRINSPLHF
j_gene: TRBJ1-6
abundance: once
d_gene: TRBD1
len: 16
v_gene: TRBV19

CDR3nt: TGTGCCTGGAGAGAAGTCCAGGGGGCGCAAGTGTTTTTT
CDR3aa: CAWREVQGAQVFF
j_gene: TRBJ1-4
abundance: -
d_gene: TRBD1
len: 13
v_gene: TRBV30

CDR3nt: TGTGCCAGCAGCCAAGATCCCCGAAACACCATATATTTT
CDR3aa: CASSQDPRNTIYF
j_gene: TRBJ1-3
abundance: once
d_gene: -
len: 13
v_gene: TRBV3-1/TRBV3-2

CDR3nt: TGTGCCAGCAGCCCCAAGGTGGGGAGTGAAAAACTGTTTTTT
CDR3aa: CASSPKVGSEKLFF
j_gene: TRBJ1-4
abundance: -
d_gene: -
len: 14
v_gene: TRBV7-9